Sequencing of this T cell receptor beta chain was carried out in a study of T cell repertoires in cytomegalovirus infection. Study-level information: Recently identified HLA-C-restricted CMV epitopes were used, and well-studied HLA-B-restricted CMV epitopes were used as well. An indication of both CMV infection and matching HLA type came from public TCR beta signatures.

V lost 6 bases and J lost 1, with 19 bases in between. The CDR3 spans 17 residues. Germline V gene lookup returns CDR1 SGHDN and CDR2 FVKESK. This clonotype has a handful of counts. What it binds is unknown. Points from the study as a whole: Across the ex vivo response, the dominant clonotypes were HLA-C-restricted CMV-specific TCR beta clonotypes. There were carriers of CMV plus the relevant HLA, and cumulative public TCR beta family frequency identified them.

Using its own MiXCR run on the reads, TCRdb lists one record per CDR3 protein. The sample consists of approximately 910,000 distinct CDR3 sequences, around 31% of them appearing once. The sample here was cultured CD8+ T cells from PBMCs, taken from culture after CMV antigen stimulation. The sequence was obtained from a human donor in good health (CMV status not recorded). Some clones in this sample may be carry-over from other donors' samples. The chain carries TRBV14 and TRBJ2-1, with D perhaps TRBD1 (6 bases). CDR3 in DNA: TGTGCCAGCAGTCGGGTTCCGGGACAACCATCCTACAATGAGCAGTTCTTC. Its translation is CASSRVPGQPSYNEQFF.